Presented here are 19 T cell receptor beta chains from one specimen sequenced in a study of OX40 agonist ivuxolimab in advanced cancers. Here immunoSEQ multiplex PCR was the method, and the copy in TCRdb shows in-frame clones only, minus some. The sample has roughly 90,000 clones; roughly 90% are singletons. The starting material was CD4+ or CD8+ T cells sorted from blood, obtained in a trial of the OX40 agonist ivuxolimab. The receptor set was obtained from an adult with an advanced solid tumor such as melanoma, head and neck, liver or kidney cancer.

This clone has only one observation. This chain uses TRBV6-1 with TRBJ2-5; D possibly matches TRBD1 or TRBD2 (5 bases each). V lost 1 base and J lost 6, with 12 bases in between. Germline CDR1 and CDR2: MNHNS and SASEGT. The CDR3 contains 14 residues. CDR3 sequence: CASSEVWGTKTQYF. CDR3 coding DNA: TGTGCCAGCAGTGAAGTATGGGGGACGAAGACCCAGTACTTC.

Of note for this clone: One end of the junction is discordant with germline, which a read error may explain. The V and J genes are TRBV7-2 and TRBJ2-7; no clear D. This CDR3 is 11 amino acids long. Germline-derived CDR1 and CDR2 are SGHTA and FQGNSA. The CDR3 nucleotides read TGTGCCAGCAGCACCGCATACGAACAGTACTTC. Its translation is CASSTAYEQYF.

The CDR3 DNA reads as TGCGCCAGCAGCCCGACTAGCGGGAATGCGGGAAAGACCCAGTACTTC. Protein: CASSPTSGNAGKTQYF. This chain links TRBV5-1 with TRBJ2-5; the match to TRBD2 covers 11 bases. V shed 4 bases, J shed 6 bases, and the junction held 11 bases outside the gene matches. The CDR3 length is 16 residues. Germline V gene sequence: CDR1 SGHRS, CDR2 YFSETQ. Filled out from reference TRBV5-1 and TRBJ2-5, the complete variable domain reads KAGVTQTPRYLIKTRGQQVTLSCSPISGHRSVSWYQQTPGQGLQFLFEYFSETQRNKGNFPGRFSGRQFSNSRSEMNVSTLELGDSALYLCASSPTSGNAGKTQYFGPGTRLLVL.

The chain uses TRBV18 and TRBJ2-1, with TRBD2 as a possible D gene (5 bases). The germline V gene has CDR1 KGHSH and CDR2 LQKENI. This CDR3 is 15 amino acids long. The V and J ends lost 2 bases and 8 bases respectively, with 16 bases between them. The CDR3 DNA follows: TGTGCCAGCTCACCATGGAGCACTGCGGGCGATGAGCAGTTCTTC. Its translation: CASSPWSTAGDEQFF.

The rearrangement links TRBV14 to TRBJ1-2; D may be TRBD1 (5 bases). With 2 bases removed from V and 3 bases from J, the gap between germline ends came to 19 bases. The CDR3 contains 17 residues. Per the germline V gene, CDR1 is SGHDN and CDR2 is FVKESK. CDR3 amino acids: CASSQPDGARLDYGYTF. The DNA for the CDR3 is TGTGCCAGCAGCCAACCCGACGGGGCGCGACTAGACTATGGCTACACCTTC.

The CDR3 sequence: CASSRGLSNQPQHF. In DNA form, the CDR3 reads TGTGCCAGCAGCAGAGGACTGAGCAATCAGCCCCAGCATTTT. This chain joins TRBV5-8 and TRBJ1-5; no clear D. CDR1 and CDR2 (germline): SGHTS, YDEGEE. Trimming shortened V by 4 bases and J by 1 base, and 9 bases separated the two germline ends. This CDR3 comprises 14 residues.

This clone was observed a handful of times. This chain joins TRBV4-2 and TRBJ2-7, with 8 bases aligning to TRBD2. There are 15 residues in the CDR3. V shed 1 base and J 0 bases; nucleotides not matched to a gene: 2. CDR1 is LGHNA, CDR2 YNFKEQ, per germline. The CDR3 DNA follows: TGTGCCAGCAGCCAAGGACTAGCGATCTCCTACGAGCAGTACTTC. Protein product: CASSQGLAISYEQYF.

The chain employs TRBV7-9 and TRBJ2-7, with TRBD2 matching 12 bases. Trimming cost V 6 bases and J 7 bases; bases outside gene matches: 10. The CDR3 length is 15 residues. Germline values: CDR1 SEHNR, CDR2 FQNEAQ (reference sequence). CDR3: CASSPSGLAGLEQYF. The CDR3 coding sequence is TGTGCCAGCAGTCCCTCCGGACTAGCGGGATTAGAGCAGTACTTC. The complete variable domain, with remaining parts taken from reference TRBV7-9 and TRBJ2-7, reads DTGVSQNPRHKITKRGQNVTFRCDPISEHNRLYWYRQTLGQGPEFLTYFQNEAQLEKSRLLSDRFSAERPKGSFSTLEIQRTEQGDSAMYLCASSPSGLAGLEQYFGPGTRLTVT.

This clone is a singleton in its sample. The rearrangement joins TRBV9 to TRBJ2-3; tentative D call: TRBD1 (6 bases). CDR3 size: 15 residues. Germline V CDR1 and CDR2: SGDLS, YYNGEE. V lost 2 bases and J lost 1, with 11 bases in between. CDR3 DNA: TGTGCCAGCAGCGTCTCAGGGGTTCGCACAGATACGCAGTATTTT. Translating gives CASSVSGVRTDTQYF. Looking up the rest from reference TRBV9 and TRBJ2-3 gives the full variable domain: DSGVTQTPKHLITATGQRVTLRCSPRSGDLSVYWYQQSLDQGLQFLIQYYNGEERAKGNILERFSAQQFPDLHSELNLSSLELGDSALYFCASSVSGVRTDTQYFGPGTRLTVL.

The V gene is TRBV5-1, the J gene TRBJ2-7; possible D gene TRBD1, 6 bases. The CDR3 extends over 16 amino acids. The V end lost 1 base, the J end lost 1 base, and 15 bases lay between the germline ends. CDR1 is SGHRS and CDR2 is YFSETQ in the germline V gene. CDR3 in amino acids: CASSLNPGHGSYEQYF. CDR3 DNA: TGCGCCAGCAGCTTGAATCCGGGACACGGGTCCTACGAGCAGTACTTC.

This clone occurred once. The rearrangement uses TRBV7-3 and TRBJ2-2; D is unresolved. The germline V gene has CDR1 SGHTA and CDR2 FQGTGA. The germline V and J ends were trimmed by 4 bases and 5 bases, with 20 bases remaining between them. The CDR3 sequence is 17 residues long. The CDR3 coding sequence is TGTGCCAGCAGCTCCAACCCAATGGCCGCTGGGACCGGGGAGCTGTTTTTT. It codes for CASSSNPMAAGTGELFF.

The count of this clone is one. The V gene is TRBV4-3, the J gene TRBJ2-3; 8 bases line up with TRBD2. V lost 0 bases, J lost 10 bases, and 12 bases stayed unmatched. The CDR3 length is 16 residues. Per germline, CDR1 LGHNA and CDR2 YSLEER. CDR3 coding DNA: TGCGCCAGCAGCCAAGATTACGGGAGGGCGGGGGTAGCGCAGTATTTT. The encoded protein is CASSQDYGRAGVAQYF.

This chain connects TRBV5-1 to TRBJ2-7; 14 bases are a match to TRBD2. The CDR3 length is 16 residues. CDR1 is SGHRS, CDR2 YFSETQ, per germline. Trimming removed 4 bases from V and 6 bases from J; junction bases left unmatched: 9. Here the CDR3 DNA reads TGCGCCAGCAGCGCAGGGACTAGCGGGGGCTTTGTCGAGCAGTACTTC. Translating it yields CASSAGTSGGFVEQYF.

Here the CDR3 reads CASKGEDTQYF. The CDR3 nucleotides read TGTGCCAGTAAAGGGGAAGATACGCAGTATTTT. The J gene is TRBJ2-3, the V gene TRBV19; TRBD1 is a possible D gene (5 bases). V lost 7 bases and J lost 5, with 7 bases in between. The CDR3 extends over 11 amino acids. Germline V gives CDR1 LNHDA, CDR2 SQIVND (reference sequence).

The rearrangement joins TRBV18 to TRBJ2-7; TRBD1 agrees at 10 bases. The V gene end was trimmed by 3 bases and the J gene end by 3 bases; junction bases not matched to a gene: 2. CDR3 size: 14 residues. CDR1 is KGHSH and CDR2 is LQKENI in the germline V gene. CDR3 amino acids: CASSPGTGVYEQYF. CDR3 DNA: TGTGCCAGCTCACCCGGGACAGGGGTCTACGAGCAGTACTTC.

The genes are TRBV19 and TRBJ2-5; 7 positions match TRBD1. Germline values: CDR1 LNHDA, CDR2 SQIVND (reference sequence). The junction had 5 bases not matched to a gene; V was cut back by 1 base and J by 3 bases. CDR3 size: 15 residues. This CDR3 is CASSIGAQGKETQYF. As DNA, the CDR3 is TGTGCCAGTAGTATAGGGGCACAGGGGAAAGAGACCCAGTACTTC.

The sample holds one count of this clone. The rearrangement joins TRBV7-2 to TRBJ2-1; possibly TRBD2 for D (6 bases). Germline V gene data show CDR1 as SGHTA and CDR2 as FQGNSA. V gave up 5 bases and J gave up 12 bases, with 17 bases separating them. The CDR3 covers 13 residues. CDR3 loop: CASSLDAGTLQFF. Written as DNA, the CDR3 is TGTGCCAGCAGCCTAGACGCCGGGACTCTGCAGTTCTTC.

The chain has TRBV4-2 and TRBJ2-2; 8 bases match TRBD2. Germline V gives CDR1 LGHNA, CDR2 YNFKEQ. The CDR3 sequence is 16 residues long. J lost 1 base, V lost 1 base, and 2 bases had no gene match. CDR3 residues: CASSQGSGGNTGELFF. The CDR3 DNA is TGTGCCAGCAGCCAAGGCAGCGGGGGGAACACCGGGGAGCTGTTTTTT.

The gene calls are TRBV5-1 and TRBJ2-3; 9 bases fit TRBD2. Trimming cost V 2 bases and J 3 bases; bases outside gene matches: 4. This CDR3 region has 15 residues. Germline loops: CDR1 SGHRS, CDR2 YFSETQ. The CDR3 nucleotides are TGCGCCAGCAGCTTTGCGGGACTAGCTACAGATACGCAGTATTTT. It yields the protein CASSFAGLATDTQYF. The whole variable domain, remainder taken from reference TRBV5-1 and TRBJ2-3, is KAGVTQTPRYLIKTRGQQVTLSCSPISGHRSVSWYQQTPGQGLQFLFEYFSETQRNKGNFPGRFSGRQFSNSRSEMNVSTLELGDSALYLCASSFAGLATDTQYFGPGTRLTVL.